These 17 T cell receptor beta chains originate from one sample sequenced in a study of breast tumors, draining lymph nodes, adjacent tissues. The lymph nodes were axillary draining lymph nodes from breast cancer patients. A single record per CDR3 protein comes from TCRdb applying MiXCR to the multiplex PCR reads. The table includes roughly 130,000 distinct CDR3 sequences, 20% detected once. The sample consisted of axillary lymph node tissue. Every receptor here comes from a female donor with breast cancer. Some clones in this sample may be carry-over from other donors' samples.

A remark on this clonotype: A much larger clone differs from this one at a single base, so this may be a read error. The chain is built from TRBV9 and TRBJ2-5; 8 bases align to TRBD2. This CDR3 is 16 amino acids long. Unmatched junction bases numbered 9, after V lost 1 base and J lost 4 bases. The germline V gene encodes CDR1 SGDLS and CDR2 YYNGEE. Here the CDR3 reads CASSVTTSGSSETQYF. CDR3 DNA sequence: TGTGCCAGCAGCGTAACGACCAGCGGGAGTTCAGAGACCCAGTACTTC. Full variable domain (outside the CDR3, taken from reference TRBV9 and TRBJ2-5): DSGVTQTPKHLITATGQRVTLRCSPRSGDLSVYWYQQSLDQGLQFLIQYYNGEERAKGNILERFSAQQFPDLHSELNLSSLELGDSALYFCASSVTTSGSSETQYFGPGTRLLVL.

This clonotype occurred a few times. The gene calls are TRBV28 and TRBJ2-5, with a tentative D call TRBD2 (7 bases). This CDR3 contains 14 residues. CDR1 is MDHEN and CDR2 is SYDVKM in the germline V gene. The germline V and J ends were trimmed by 7 bases and 3 bases, with 15 bases remaining between them. This CDR3 reads CASKPGGHEETQYF. The CDR3 DNA follows: TGTGCCAGCAAGCCGGGGGGCCATGAAGAGACCCAGTACTTC. Based on the CDR3 plus reference TRBV28 and TRBJ2-5, the full variable domain is DVKVTQSSRYLVKRTGEKVFLECVQDMDHENMFWYRQDPGLGLRLIYFSYDVKMKEKGDIPEGYSVSREKKERFSLILESASTNQTSMYLCASKPGGHEETQYFGPGTRLLVL.

This clonotype was observed many times. The chain is built from TRBV12-3 or TRBV12-4 and TRBJ2-1, with a tentative D call TRBD1 (6 bases). V was clipped by 2 bases and J by 1 base, with 9 bases between them. The CDR3 runs to 15 residues. CDR3 nucleotides: TGTGCCAGCAGTTTATGGGGGCAATCCTACAATGAGCAGTTCTTC. Protein sequence: CASSLWGQSYNEQFF.

This clonotype was observed many times. V and J are TRBV3-1 and TRBJ2-3; D is undetermined. Germline assignment: CDR1 LGHDT and CDR2 YNNKEL (reference sequence). V lost 1 base and J lost 6, with 2 bases in between. This CDR3 has 11 residues. The CDR3 protein is CASSQGDTQYF. Written as DNA, the CDR3 is TGTGCCAGCAGCCAAGGTGATACGCAGTATTTT.

This clonotype appeared many times. The chain combines TRBV2 with TRBJ2-3; 9 positions match TRBD1. Germline CDR1 and CDR2: SNHLY and FYNNEI. With V trimmed by 6 bases and J by 5 bases, 15 bases remained unmatched. This CDR3 has 17 amino acids. The CDR3 DNA reads as TGTGCCAGCAGCTATGGGAGACCGGGACAGGGTCGAGATACGCAGTATTTT. Protein product: CASSYGRPGQGRDTQYF.

For this clonotype: The junction does not match germline at one end; this may be a read error. V and J are TRBV7-2 and TRBJ2-3, with 9 bases lining up with TRBD1. Germline V gene sequence: CDR1 SGHTA, CDR2 FQGNSA. The CDR3 length is 15 residues. This CDR3 is CASSLVKTGTGMKWF. Written as DNA, the CDR3 is TGTGCCAGCAGCTTGGTCAAAACCGGGACAGGGATGAAGTGGTTT.

This clonotype was seen at least ten times. The chain employs TRBV5-8 and TRBJ2-7; D gene ambiguous. The V gene's germline CDR1 is SGHTS and CDR2 YDEGEE. The CDR3 runs 11 residues. Trimming took off 1 base at V and 4 bases at J, with 3 bases between the two ends. The chain's CDR3 is CASSLFYEQYF. The CDR3 DNA reads as TGTGCCAGCAGCTTGTTTTACGAGCAGTACTTC.

About this clonotype: A much more abundant neighbour one base away suggests this may be a read error. The V call is TRBV6-1, the J call TRBJ2-7; TRBD1 is a possible D gene (6 bases). The ends were cut back, 0 bases at V and 7 bases at J, with 16 bases in the middle. Germline lookup yields CDR1 MNHNS and CDR2 SASEGT. The CDR3 is made up of 15 amino acids. The CDR3 here is CASSEAYGTRGEQYF. CDR3 bases: TGTGCCAGCAGTGAAGCTTATGGGACAAGGGGAGAGCAGTACTTC.

This clonotype came up many times. The J gene is TRBJ1-2, the V gene TRBV7-2; D not certain. CDR1 is SGHTA, CDR2 FQGNSA, per germline. Trimming left V 5 bases short and J 0 bases short, with 13 bases between. This CDR3 has 15 amino acids. The CDR3 reads CASSITFAANYGYTF. CDR3 sequence (DNA): TGTGCCAGCAGCATCACCTTCGCAGCTAACTATGGCTACACCTTC.

This clonotype was counted only a few times. The J gene is TRBJ1-2, the V gene TRBV27; D unclear. Germline values: CDR1 MNHEY, CDR2 SMNVEV (reference sequence). The CDR3 spans 13 residues. The V end was cut by 0 bases, the J end by 5 bases, with 7 bases between. The CDR3 coding sequence is TGTGCCAGCAGTTTATCGAGGAGTTATGGCTACACCTTC. It specifies CASSLSRSYGYTF.

The V gene is TRBV28, the J gene TRBJ1-2; no reliable D call. The CDR3 contains 13 residues. Trimming shortened V by 6 bases and J by 4 bases, and 12 bases separated the two germline ends. Germline-derived CDR1 and CDR2 are MDHEN and SYDVKM. CDR3 loop: CASSLTSRYGYTF. DNA of the CDR3: TGTGCCAGCAGCCTTACCTCTCGCTATGGCTACACCTTC.

Details on this clonotype: A read error is possible here, since a much larger clone lies one base away. CDR3 loop: CASSLVHVGGTDTQYF. CDR3 nucleotide sequence: TGTGCCAGCAGCTTAGTCCACGTGGGGGGCACAGATACGCAGTATTTT. The chain links TRBV11-2 to TRBJ2-3; D may correspond to TRBD1 or TRBD2 (5 bases each). Trimming removed 1 base at V and 1 base at J, with 12 bases between. Per germline, CDR1 SGHAT and CDR2 FQNNGV. CDR3 length: 16 amino acids.

This clonotype was recorded at least ten times. The chain uses TRBV4-2 and TRBJ2-1; 9 bases are a match to TRBD2. Germline V lookup: CDR1 LGHNA, CDR2 YNFKEQ. The CDR3 runs 16 residues. After removal of 0 bases from V and 3 bases from J, the junction contained 3 bases not matched to a gene. Here the CDR3 DNA reads TGTGCCAGCAGCCAAGATCCTAGCGGGGTCTACAATGAGCAGTTCTTC. It yields the protein CASSQDPSGVYNEQFF.

Regarding this clonotype: This may arise from a read error, as a much more abundant clone is one base away. The gene calls are TRBV20-1 and TRBJ2-7; 9 nucleotides match TRBD2. The CDR3 extends over 16 amino acids. CDR1 and CDR2 from the germline V gene are DFQATT and SNEGSKA (reference sequence). The DNA of the CDR3 is TGCAGTGCTACCTCGTTGACTAGCGGAACTTCCTACGAGCGGTACTTC. Translating gives CSATSLTSGTSYERYF.

This clonotype was seen ten or more times. The rearrangement uses TRBV19 and TRBJ2-7; maybe TRBD1 (5 bases). V was trimmed by 2 bases and J by 3 bases, leaving 8 bases between them. This CDR3 is 13 amino acids long. CDR1 and CDR2 (germline): LNHDA, SQIVND (reference sequence). CDR3 residues: CASSIQQDYEQYF. DNA for the CDR3: TGTGCCAGTAGTATACAACAGGACTACGAGCAGTACTTC.

The chain couples TRBV5-1 to TRBJ2-3, with a possible D match to TRBD2 (7 bases). Germline V gene lookup returns CDR1 SGHRS and CDR2 YFSETQ. V dropped 9 bases and J dropped 1 base, with 12 bases sitting between them. The CDR3 length is 13 residues. The CDR3 bases are TGCGCCAAAAGGGGGGGGGGCACAGATACGCAGTATTTT. Amino acids: CAKRGGGTDTQYF.

This clonotype was counted at least ten times. The chain couples TRBV7-2 to TRBJ1-2; TRBD1 aligns across 9 bases. The CDR3 runs to 16 residues. Germline CDR1 is SGHTA and CDR2 is FQGNSA. Unmatched junction bases numbered 7, after V lost 0 bases and J lost 5 bases. The CDR3 DNA follows: TGTGCCAGCAGCTTAGCCTCCGGGACAGGGATATATGGCTACACCTTC. It codes for CASSLASGTGIYGYTF.